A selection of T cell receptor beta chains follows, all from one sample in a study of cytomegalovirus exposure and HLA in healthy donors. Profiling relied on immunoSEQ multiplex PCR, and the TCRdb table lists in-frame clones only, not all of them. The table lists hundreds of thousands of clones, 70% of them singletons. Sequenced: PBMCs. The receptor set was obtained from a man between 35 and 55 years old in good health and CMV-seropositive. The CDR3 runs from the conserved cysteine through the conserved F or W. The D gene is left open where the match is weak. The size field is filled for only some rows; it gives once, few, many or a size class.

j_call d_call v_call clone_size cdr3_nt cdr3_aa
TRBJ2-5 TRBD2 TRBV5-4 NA TGTGCCAGCAGCTATGGACTAGCGGGGGGACAAGAGACCCAGTACTTC CASSYGLAGGQETQYF
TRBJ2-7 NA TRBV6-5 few TGTGCCAGCAGCTTGACAGGCGAACCCTACGAGCAGTACTTC CASSLTGEPYEQYF
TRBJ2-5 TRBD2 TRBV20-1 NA TGCAGTGAAAGGGGAGGGGAGACCCAGTACTTC CSERGGETQYF
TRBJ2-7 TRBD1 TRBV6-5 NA TGTGCCAGCAGTTTGGACAGGGTCTCCTACGAGCAGTACTTC CASSLDRVSYEQYF
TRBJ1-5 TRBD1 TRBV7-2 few TGTGCCAGCAGCTTAGGACAGGGCGAGAATCAGCCCCAGCATTTT CASSLGQGENQPQHF
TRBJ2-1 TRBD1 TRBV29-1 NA TGCAGCGTTAATCAGGACAGGGAGGATAATGAGCAGTTCTTC CSVNQDREDNEQFF
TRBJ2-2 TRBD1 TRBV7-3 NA TGTGCCAGCAGCTTAAGTCTACGACAGGGGGGGACCGGGGAGCTGTTTTTT CASSLSLRQGGTGELFF
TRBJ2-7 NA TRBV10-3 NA TGTGCCATCAGTGAGTCGAACGGACTAAGCTCCTACGAGCAGTACTTC CAISESNGLSSYEQYF
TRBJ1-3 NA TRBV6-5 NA TGTGCCAGCACCCCTCAGGGAACTGGAAACACCATATATTTT CASTPQGTGNTIYF
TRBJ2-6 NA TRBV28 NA TGTGCCAGCAGTCCTCGAGGAAGCTCTGGGGCCAACGTCCTGACTTTC CASSPRGSSGANVLTF
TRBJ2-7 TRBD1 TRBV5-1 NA TGCGCCAGCAGCTTGAAGGTGGACAGGGTACACGAGCAGTACTTC CASSLKVDRVHEQYF
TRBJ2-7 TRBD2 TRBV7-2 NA TGTGCCAGCAGCTCGGGACTAGCGGGGGATCTCAAGTACTTC CASSSGLAGDLKYF
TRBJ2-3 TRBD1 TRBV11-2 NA TGTGCCAGCAGCTCGGTCCAGGGGGCAGGCACAGATACGCAGTATTTT CASSSVQGAGTDTQYF
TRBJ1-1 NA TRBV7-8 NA TGTGCCAGCAGCCAAGACAGGAACACTGAAGCTTTCTTT CASSQDRNTEAFF
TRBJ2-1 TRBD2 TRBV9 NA TGTGCCAGCAGCATCTCCTCACTAGCGGGGGGCCCCAATGAGCAGTTCTTC CASSISSLAGGPNEQFF
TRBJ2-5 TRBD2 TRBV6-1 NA TGTGCCAGCAGTGGGCACCAGGGACTAGCTCTGGAGACCCAGTACTTC CASSGHQGLALETQYF
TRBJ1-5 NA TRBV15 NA TGTGCCACCAGCAGACAAAGGGGACGCCCGGGGGATCAGCCCCAGCATTTT CATSRQRGRPGDQPQHF
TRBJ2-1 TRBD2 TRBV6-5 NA TGTGCCAGCATCTGGACTAGCGGGGGGGCGGGGGAGCAGTTCTTC CASIWTSGGAGEQFF
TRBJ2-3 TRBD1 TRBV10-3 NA TGTGCCATCAGAAGGGACAGGGGGAGAACAGATACGCAGTATTTT CAIRRDRGRTDTQYF
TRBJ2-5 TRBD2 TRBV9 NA TGTGCCAGCAGCGTAGATACCAGCGGGGGGGAAGAGACCCAGTACTTC CASSVDTSGGEETQYF
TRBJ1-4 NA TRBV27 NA TGTGCCAGCAACCCACAGGGTATCCCAACTAATGAAAAACTGTTTTTT CASNPQGIPTNEKLFF
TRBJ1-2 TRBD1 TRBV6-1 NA TGTGCCAGCACCCCGGACAGGCTCTATGGCTACACCTTC CASTPDRLYGYTF
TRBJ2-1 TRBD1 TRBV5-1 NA TGCGCCAGCAGACCCGGGACAGGGCTAGACAATGAGCAGTTCTTC CASRPGTGLDNEQFF
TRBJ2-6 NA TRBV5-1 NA TGCGCCAGCAGCTTGGTCGGGTCGTCTGGGGCCAACGTCCTGACTTTC CASSLVGSSGANVLTF
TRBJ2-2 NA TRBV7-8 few TGTGCCAGCAGCTTACAGGCGCCCTTTTCGAACACCGGGGAGCTGTTTTTT CASSLQAPFSNTGELFF
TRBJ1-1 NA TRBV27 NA TGTGCCAGCAGTTTATCGCCCCTAGGCACTGAAGCTTTCTTT CASSLSPLGTEAFF
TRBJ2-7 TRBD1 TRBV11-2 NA TGTGCCAGCAGCCCACCGAAAGGACAGGGTTTTTACGAGCAGTACTTC CASSPPKGQGFYEQYF
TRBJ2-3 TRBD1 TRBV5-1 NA TGCGCCAGCAGCTTCGGACAGGTCAGGAGCACAGATACGCAGTATTTT CASSFGQVRSTDTQYF
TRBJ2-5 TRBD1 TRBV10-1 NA TGCGCCAGCAGTGATGGGACAGGGGAAGAGACCCAGTACTTC CASSDGTGEETQYF
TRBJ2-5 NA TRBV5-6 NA TGTGCCAGCAGCTTGATTGGTAGAGAGACCCAGTACTTC CASSLIGRETQYF
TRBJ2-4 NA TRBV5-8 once TGTGCCAGCAGCCTGAGGTGGGACTTAGCCAAAAACATTCAGTACTTC CASSLRWDLAKNIQYF
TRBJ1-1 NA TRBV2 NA TGTGCCAGCAGTGAACACCCCTCATACGGAGTGAACACTGAAGCTTTCTTT CASSEHPSYGVNTEAFF
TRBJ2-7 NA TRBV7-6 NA TGTGCCAGCAGCCCCCCTCGGGGAGGTAACGAGCAGTACTTC CASSPPRGGNEQYF
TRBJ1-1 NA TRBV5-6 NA TGTGCCAGCAGCTTATTACAGGGGAACACTGAAGCTTTCTTT CASSLLQGNTEAFF
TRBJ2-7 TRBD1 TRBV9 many TGTGCCAGCAGCGCCCTCCGGGACAGGTCCTACGAGCAGTACTTC CASSALRDRSYEQYF
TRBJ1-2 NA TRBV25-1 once TGTGCCAGCAGTGAATTGGCTAGGGGCGCGGGAGGCTACACCTTC CASSELARGAGGYTF
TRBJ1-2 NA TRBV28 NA TGTGCCAGCAGTTTTCAGACGGGGGGCTACACCTTC CASSFQTGGYTF
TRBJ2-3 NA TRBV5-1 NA TGCGCCAGCAGCTTGGTAGGGACTGCCACAGATACGCAGTATTTT CASSLVGTATDTQYF
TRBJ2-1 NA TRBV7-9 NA TGTGCCAGCAGCTTAGGCAGGGGATATGAGCAGTTCTTC CASSLGRGYEQFF
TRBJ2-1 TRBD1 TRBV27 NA TGTGCCAGCAGTTTAAGTTTAGGGACAGGGAGGTACAATGAGCAGTTCTTC CASSLSLGTGRYNEQFF
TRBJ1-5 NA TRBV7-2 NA TGTGCCAGCAGCCAGGACTCACGAGGTCAGCCCCAGCATTTT CASSQDSRGQPQHF
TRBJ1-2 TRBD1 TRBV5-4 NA TGTGCCAGCAGCTTGAGGACAGGGGTCGGCTACACCTTC CASSLRTGVGYTF
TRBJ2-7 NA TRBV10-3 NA TGTGCCATCAGTCGGGGAGAAGATTACGAGCAGTACTTC CAISRGEDYEQYF
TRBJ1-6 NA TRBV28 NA TGTGCCAGCAGCTCCGTCATGGGCGGGAGTTCACCCCTCCACTTT CASSSVMGGSSPLHF
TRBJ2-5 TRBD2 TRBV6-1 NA TGTGCCAGCAGGGTTAGCGGGGGGCCCCAAGAGACCCAGTACTTC CASRVSGGPQETQYF
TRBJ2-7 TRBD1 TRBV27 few TGTGCCAGCAGTTTTGTCCGGGTGAGACAGGGGGACGAGCAGTACTTC CASSFVRVRQGDEQYF
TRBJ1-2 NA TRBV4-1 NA TGCGCCAGCAGCCAAGATTTGAGGGATGGCCCCCAACATAACTATGGCTACACCTTC CASSQDLRDGPQHNYGYTF
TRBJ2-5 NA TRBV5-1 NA TGCGCCAGCAGCTCCCAGGGGAATCGAGAGACCCAGTACTTC CASSSQGNRETQYF
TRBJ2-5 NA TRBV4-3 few TGCGCCAGCAGCCAAAGGTGGGGGGTGGAGACCCAGTACTTC CASSQRWGVETQYF
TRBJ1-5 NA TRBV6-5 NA TGTGCCAGCAGCCGTACAGGGTATACAATTAAGCCCCAGCATTTT CASSRTGYTIKPQHF
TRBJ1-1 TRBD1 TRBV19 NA TGTGCCAGTAGTACCTCAACAGGGGTAGCTTTCTTT CASSTSTGVAFF
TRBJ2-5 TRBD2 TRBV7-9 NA TGTTCCAGCAGCTTAGGCAGCGGGGGGCAAGAGACCCAGTACTTC CSSSLGSGGQETQYF
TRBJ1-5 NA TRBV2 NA TGTGCCAGCAGAGAAAGATCTAATAGCAATCAGCCCCAGCATTTT CASRERSNSNQPQHF
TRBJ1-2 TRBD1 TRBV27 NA TGTGCCAGCAGTACCAAGGGACAGAGTCCTTTCTATGGCTACACCTTC CASSTKGQSPFYGYTF
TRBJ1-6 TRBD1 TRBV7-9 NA TGTGCCAGCAGCCCCTATGGGACAGACGATTCACCCCTCCACTTT CASSPYGTDDSPLHF